Listed here are 15 T cell receptor beta chains from one sample, sequenced in a study of T-cell reconstitution after alpha-beta-depleted transplantation in children. As it was prepared, the TCRbeta library received unique molecular identifiers. A single record per CDR3 protein comes from TCRdb applying MiXCR to the PCR reads. The sample lists about 400,000 distinct CDR3 sequences; roughly 21% were seen once. Material: PBMCs from the stem cell graft donor, obtained from the stem cell graft. The receptors come from a human donor who donated a stem cell graft to a child with acute myeloid leukemia.

This clonotype was found a few times. The chain has TRBV4-3 and TRBJ2-1; TRBD2 matches 11 bases. The J segment lost 8 bases and the V segment lost 4 bases, leaving 7 bases of the junction unmatched. The CDR3 runs to 15 residues. Germline assignment: CDR1 LGHNA and CDR2 YSLEER. The chain's CDR3 is CASSRMGLAVDEQFF. In DNA, the CDR3 is TGCGCCAGCAGCCGAATGGGACTAGCGGTGGATGAGCAGTTCTTC.

This clonotype was recorded many times. The J gene is TRBJ2-3, the V gene TRBV20-1; possible D gene TRBD1, 6 bases. V gave up 7 bases and J gave up 4 bases, with 30 bases separating them. The V gene's germline CDR1 is DFQATT and CDR2 SNEGSKA (reference sequence). This CDR3 region has 18 residues. The CDR3 DNA sequence: TGCAGTGTTCAGGGGCGAGGCGGAAGAGAGGGGGACCCAGATACGCAGTATTTT. As protein: CSVQGRGGREGDPDTQYF.

In its sample, this clonotype was seen many times. This rearrangement joins TRBV11-2 to TRBJ1-5; D is undetermined. The CDR3 contains 12 residues. Germline V gene lookup returns CDR1 SGHAT and CDR2 FQNNGV. Trimming removed 11 bases from V and 1 base from J, with 9 bases in between. CDR3 amino acids: CASGRSNQPQHF. The CDR3 DNA sequence: TGTGCCTCCGGTCGCAGCAATCAGCCCCAGCATTTT.

In this sample, this clonotype turned up many times. V is TRBV21-1 and J is TRBJ2-7; the D call in the table, TRBD1, was not verified against the DNA. TRBV21-1 is a known pseudogene. This CDR3 contains 13 residues. The CDR3 is CARTTGDSYEQYF. The CDR3 DNA is TGTGCCAGGACGACAGGGGACTCCTACGAGCAGTACTTC.

The rearrangement uses TRBV28 and TRBJ2-1; 12 bases align to TRBD2. The V and J ends lost 4 bases and 8 bases, in that order; junction bases with no gene match: 6. The germline gives CDR1 MDHEN, CDR2 SYDVKM. The CDR3 contains 15 residues. The CDR3 nucleotides are TGTGCCAGCAGTTCTCTAGCGGGAGGGTCCCATGAGCAGTTCTTC. It is translated as CASSSLAGGSHEQFF. The full variable domain, rest sourced from reference TRBV28 and TRBJ2-1, is DVKVTQSSRYLVKRTGEKVFLECVQDMDHENMFWYRQDPGLGLRLIYFSYDVKMKEKGDIPEGYSVSREKKERFSLILESASTNQTSMYLCASSSLAGGSHEQFFGPGTRLTVL.

This clonotype was seen a handful of times. The chain links TRBV28 to TRBJ2-7; 7 nucleotides align to TRBD2. CDR1 MDHEN and CDR2 SYDVKM come from the germline V gene. The CDR3 extends over 15 amino acids. Trimming at V came to 4 bases and at J to 6 bases, leaving 12 bases not matched to a gene. This CDR3 is CASSYASGRGFEQYF. The DNA for the CDR3 is TGTGCCAGCAGTTACGCTAGCGGTCGTGGGTTCGAGCAGTACTTC.

This clonotype occurred many times. V and J are TRBV20-1 and TRBJ2-1; D might be TRBD1 (7 bases). The CDR3 totals 15 residues. Trimming pared 6 bases from V and 4 bases from J, leaving 19 bases between. CDR1 and CDR2 (germline): DFQATT, SNEGSKA (reference sequence). The CDR3 bases are TGCAGTGCCTTGGAGGGGGCACTCGGTTACAATGAGCAGTTCTTC. Its translation: CSALEGALGYNEQFF.

The chain recombines TRBV27 with TRBJ2-1; 8 bases agree with TRBD2. This CDR3 contains 14 residues. V was pared by 6 bases and J by 2 bases, with 3 bases of the junction left unmatched. Germline V lookup: CDR1 MNHEY, CDR2 SMNVEV (reference sequence). The chain's CDR3 is CASRAGGPYNEQFF. In DNA form, the CDR3 reads TGTGCCAGCAGGGCGGGAGGCCCCTACAATGAGCAGTTCTTC.

The chain joins TRBV5-1 to TRBJ1-3; D remains unclear. This CDR3 is 15 amino acids long. Germline CDR1 reads SGHRS; CDR2 reads YFSETQ. Trimming left V 0 bases short and J 0 bases short, with 7 bases between. The CDR3 bases are TGCGCCAGCAGCTTGGAGAATACCTCTGGAAACACCATATATTTT. Its protein is CASSLENTSGNTIYF.

The V gene is TRBV20-1, the J gene TRBJ1-2; weak D call: TRBD1 (5 bases). The CDR3 extends over 14 amino acids. Trimming removed 7 bases from V and 8 bases from J, with 23 bases in between. Germline V gene sequence: CDR1 DFQATT, CDR2 SNEGSKA (reference sequence). The CDR3: CSVPTGPSTGGYTF. CDR3 in DNA: TGCAGTGTTCCAACGGGACCCTCCACCGGCGGCTACACCTTC.

This clonotype was picked up many times. The chain carries TRBV29-1 and TRBJ2-1, with D hard to call. CDR1 SQVTM and CDR2 ANQGSEA come from the germline V gene. The V end lost 1 base, the J end lost 8 bases, and 12 bases lay between the germline ends. The CDR3 contains 13 residues. The CDR3 DNA reads TGCAGCGTTGAAGGCAGGTTCCTACATGAGCAGTTCTTC. Translated: CSVEGRFLHEQFF.

This clonotype was seen only a few times. Here the CDR3 DNA reads TGTGCCAGCAAAGGGCTAGCGGGAGGCTCCTACAATGAGCAGTTCTTC. It is translated as CASKGLAGGSYNEQFF. The genes are TRBV2 and TRBJ2-1, with 11 bases that match TRBD2. Trimming took 7 bases from V and 0 from J; bases not matched to a gene: 5. The CDR3 has 16 amino acids. Per the germline V gene, CDR1 is SNHLY and CDR2 is FYNNEI.

This clonotype was detected many times. This rearrangement joins TRBV2 to TRBJ1-4; D not resolved. CDR3 length: 15 residues. The germline gives CDR1 SNHLY, CDR2 FYNNEI. Trimming pared 6 bases from V and 0 bases from J, leaving 11 bases between. DNA for the CDR3: TGTGCCAGCAGCGGACGCCTGGCAACTAATGAAAAACTGTTTTTT. Translating gives CASSGRLATNEKLFF.

A few counts support this clonotype. This chain links TRBV4-3 with TRBJ2-3, with a weak D call TRBD2 (7 bases). CDR1 LGHNA and CDR2 YSLEER come from the germline V gene. The CDR3 loop spans 17 amino acids. V lost 5 bases, J lost 7 bases, and 25 bases lay in between. CDR3 amino acids: CASSASGSGGPQYTQYF. The CDR3 nucleotides read TGCGCCAGCAGCGCAAGTGGGTCCGGGGGGCCGCAATATACGCAGTATTTT.

The gene calls are TRBV7-2 and TRBJ2-3; 10 bases match TRBD2. The ends lost 5 bases at V and 6 bases at J; junction bases unmatched: 14. The length of the CDR3 is 17 residues. Germline V gene sequence: CDR1 SGHTA, CDR2 FQGNSA. The CDR3 DNA is TGTGCCAGCAGCCCAAGGACTAGCGGAGCCTTTGGGGATACGCAGTATTTT. Its protein product is CASSPRTSGAFGDTQYF.